This T cell receptor (beta chain) came from a study of blood T cell repertoires in COVID-19. Enrolled through a virtual design, the participants were between roughly 18 and 90 years of age and came from 24 US areas. The study assigned cohorts using participant-reported clinical history. The data were produced by immunoSEQ multiplex PCR, yet TCRdb's version contains in-frame clones alone and is incomplete. Of about 180,000 clones listed, roughly 86% are singletons. Material: PBMCs or T cells enriched from blood (not recorded which). The clonotype originates from a young woman who had recovered from COVID-19.

Written as DNA, the CDR3 is TGTGCCAGCAGCCACCGACAGGGCTACGAGCAGTACTTC. Its protein product is CASSHRQGYEQYF. The chain has TRBV3-1 (or the pseudogene TRBV3-2) and TRBJ2-7, with TRBD1 matching over 7 bases. Germline CDR1 reads LGHDT; CDR2 reads YNNKEL (reference sequence). The CDR3 contains 13 residues. Trimming removed 3 bases from V and 3 bases from J; junction bases left unmatched: 2.